This TCR beta chain was profiled in a study of T cells in Graves' hyperthyroidism and ophthalmopathy. Patients aged 18 to 65 with hyperthyroidism were newly diagnosed, with duration under 2 months. Study-wide results and caveats: Classification by a 13 V-J model distinguished ophthalmopathy from stable hyperthyroidism.

RNA transcripts provided the source from which TCR beta CDR3 regions were amplified. The TCR CDR3 first-round RT-PCR relied on the HTBI primer set. From the multiplex PCR reads, TCRdb called clonotypes with MiXCR, one entry per CDR3 protein. Altogether about 160,000 distinct CDR3 sequences are present, about 9.4% being singletons, with the ten largest covering less than 25%. This clonotype was observed many times. Its matching antigen is unknown. J was trimmed by 3 bases and V by 8 bases; bases with no gene match: 7. The germline gives CDR1 SNHLY, CDR2 FYNNEI. CDR3 size: 14 residues. Source material: blood. The J gene is TRBJ1-5, the V gene TRBV2, with 7 positions matching TRBD1. The TCR sequence derives from a woman aged 18 to 35 with Graves' hyperthyroidism that later progressed to Graves' ophthalmopathy. The CDR3 nucleotides are TGTGCCAGCCCTTGGACAGGAGACAATCAGCCCCAGCATTTT. This encodes CASPWTGDNQPQHF.